A single sample is the source of the 11 T cell receptor beta chains below, sequenced in a study of T cell repertoires in cytomegalovirus infection. From the reads, TCRdb called clonotypes with MiXCR, one entry per CDR3 protein. Of some 390,000 distinct CDR3 sequences in the sample, 15% to 20% were seen once. The sequenced material came from PBMCs. The receptors shown here come from a human donor in good health (CMV status not recorded). Some clones in this sample may be carry-over from other donors' samples.

Regarding this clonotype: This clone may be a read error of a much larger clone one base away. The V gene is TRBV7-6, the J gene TRBJ1-3, with D possibly matching TRBD1 (5 bases). V lost 5 bases and J lost 4, with 6 bases in between. The germline V gene has CDR1 SGHVS and CDR2 FNYEAQ. The CDR3 has 12 amino acids. CDR3 nucleotides: TGTGCCAGCAGCAGACAGGGAAACACCATATATTTT. It is translated as CASSRQGNTIYF.

This clonotype was detected many times. The rearrangement links TRBV7-8 to TRBJ2-7; 8 bases fit TRBD1. Looked up from germline, CDR1 is SGHVS and CDR2 is FQNEAQ. Unmatched junction bases numbered 9, after V lost 5 bases and J lost 3 bases. The CDR3 runs to 15 residues. The CDR3 region is CASSTDRGRLYEQYF. CDR3 in DNA: TGTGCCAGCAGCACCGACAGGGGTCGACTCTACGAGCAGTACTTC.

This clonotype was observed a few times. The rearrangement uses TRBV2 and TRBJ2-1; the D gene is possibly TRBD2 (6 bases). The CDR3 extends over 11 amino acids. Trimming pared 10 bases from V and 8 bases from J, leaving 12 bases between. CDR1 and CDR2 (germline): SNHLY, FYNNEI. CDR3: CATNRGDEQFF. In DNA, the CDR3 is TGTGCCACTAACCGCGGGGATGAGCAGTTCTTC. The entire variable domain, with the rest obtained from reference TRBV2 and TRBJ2-1, is as follows: EPEVTQTPSHQVTQMGQEVILRCVPISNHLYFYWYRQILGQKVEFLVSFYNNEISEKSEIFDDQFSVERPDGSNFTLKIRSTKLEDSAMYFCATNRGDEQFFGPGTRLTVL.

J is TRBJ2-3 and V is TRBV2, with 8 bases lining up with TRBD1. Trimming at V came to 8 bases and at J to 3 bases, leaving 7 bases not matched to a gene. This CDR3 spans 14 amino acids. In germline, CDR1 is SNHLY, CDR2 FYNNEI. The CDR3 sequence: CASWWQGATDTQYF. CDR3 in DNA: TGTGCCAGCTGGTGGCAGGGGGCAACAGATACGCAGTATTTT. The full variable domain, rest sourced from reference TRBV2 and TRBJ2-3, is EPEVTQTPSHQVTQMGQEVILRCVPISNHLYFYWYRQILGQKVEFLVSFYNNEISEKSEIFDDQFSVERPDGSNFTLKIRSTKLEDSAMYFCASWWQGATDTQYFGPGTRLTVL.

This clonotype was observed many times. This sequence joins TRBV7-2 and TRBJ1-1; no clear D. The CDR3 consists of 15 residues. Looked up from germline, CDR1 is SGHTA and CDR2 is FQGNSA. The V gene lost 1 base and the J gene lost 1 base, with 10 bases spanning the gap. The CDR3 here is CASSLVVGGNTEAFF. CDR3 DNA: TGTGCCAGCAGCTTAGTGGTTGGCGGGAACACTGAAGCTTTCTTT.

This clonotype has more than one count but fewer than ten. In nucleotides, the CDR3 is TGTGCCAGCAAGGTACGGCTAGACTACAATGAGCAGTTCTTC. Translated, it gives CASKVRLDYNEQFF. V usage is TRBV6-2 or TRBV6-3 and J usage is TRBJ2-1; the D is unclear. Trimming left V 7 bases short and J 3 bases short, with 13 bases between. Germline V CDR1 and CDR2: MNHEY, SVGEGT. The CDR3 runs 14 residues.

The V gene is TRBV11-2, the J gene TRBJ2-7, with D perhaps TRBD1 or TRBD2 (5 bases each). This CDR3 region has 15 residues. Looked up from germline, CDR1 is SGHAT and CDR2 is FQNNGV. Trimming cost V 5 bases and J 1 base, with 15 bases left between them. In DNA form, the CDR3 reads TGTGCCAGCAGCCCAATGACAGCGGCGTCCTACGAGCAGTACTTC. Protein sequence: CASSPMTAASYEQYF.

The chain employs TRBV20-1 and TRBJ2-5, with D tentatively TRBD2 (5 bases). The CDR3 has 12 amino acids. Trimming took 6 bases from V and 4 from J, leaving 12 bases between them. Germline V lookup: CDR1 DFQATT, CDR2 SNEGSKA (reference sequence). CDR3 bases: TGCAGTGCGCACACCCGGGGAGAGACCCAGTACTTC. Its translation is CSAHTRGETQYF.

This chain joins TRBV12-5 and TRBJ2-5, with TRBD2 matching over 7 bases. V shed 5 bases, J shed 3 bases, and the junction held 9 bases outside the gene matches. Germline CDR1 reads LGHNT; CDR2 reads FRNRAP. The CDR3 is made up of 15 amino acids. The CDR3 region has the DNA TGTGCTAGTGGTCGATTAAGCGGGACTGAAGAGACCCAGTACTTC. It translates to CASGRLSGTEETQYF.

This sequence joins TRBV9 and TRBJ2-3, with 10 bases identical to TRBD1. Germline CDR1 and CDR2: SGDLS and YYNGEE. With V trimmed by 4 bases and J by 4 bases, 12 bases remained unmatched. This CDR3 region has 17 residues. CDR3 loop: CASSTSPGTGVADTQYF. The CDR3 DNA reads as TGTGCCAGCAGCACGTCGCCCGGGACAGGGGTGGCAGATACGCAGTATTTT.

This clonotype was recorded at least ten times. The J gene is TRBJ2-7, the V gene TRBV7-8; D perhaps matches TRBD2 (6 bases). Trimming pared 5 bases from V and 1 base from J, leaving 12 bases between. Germline CDR1 and CDR2: SGHVS and FQNEAQ. CDR3 length: 14 amino acids. In DNA form, the CDR3 reads TGTGCCAGCAGCCCCTTAGGAGGGTCCTACGAGCAGTACTTC. This translates into CASSPLGGSYEQYF.